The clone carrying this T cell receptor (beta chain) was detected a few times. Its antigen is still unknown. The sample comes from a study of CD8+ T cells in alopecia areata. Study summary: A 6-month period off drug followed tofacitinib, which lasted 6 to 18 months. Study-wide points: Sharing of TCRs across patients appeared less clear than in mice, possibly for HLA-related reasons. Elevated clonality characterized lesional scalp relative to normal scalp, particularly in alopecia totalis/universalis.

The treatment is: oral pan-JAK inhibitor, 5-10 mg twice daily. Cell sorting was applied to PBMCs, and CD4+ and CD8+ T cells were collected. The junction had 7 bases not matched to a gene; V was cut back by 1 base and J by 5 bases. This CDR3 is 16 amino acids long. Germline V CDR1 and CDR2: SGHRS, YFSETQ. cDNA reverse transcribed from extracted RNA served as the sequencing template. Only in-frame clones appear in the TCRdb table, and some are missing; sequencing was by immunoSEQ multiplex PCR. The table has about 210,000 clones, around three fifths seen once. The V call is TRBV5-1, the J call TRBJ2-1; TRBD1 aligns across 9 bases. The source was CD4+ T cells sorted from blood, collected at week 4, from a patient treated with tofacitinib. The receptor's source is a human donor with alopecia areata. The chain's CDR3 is CASSLWGGQGNNEQFF. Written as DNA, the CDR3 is TGCGCCAGCAGCTTGTGGGGAGGACAGGGGAACAATGAGCAGTTCTTC.